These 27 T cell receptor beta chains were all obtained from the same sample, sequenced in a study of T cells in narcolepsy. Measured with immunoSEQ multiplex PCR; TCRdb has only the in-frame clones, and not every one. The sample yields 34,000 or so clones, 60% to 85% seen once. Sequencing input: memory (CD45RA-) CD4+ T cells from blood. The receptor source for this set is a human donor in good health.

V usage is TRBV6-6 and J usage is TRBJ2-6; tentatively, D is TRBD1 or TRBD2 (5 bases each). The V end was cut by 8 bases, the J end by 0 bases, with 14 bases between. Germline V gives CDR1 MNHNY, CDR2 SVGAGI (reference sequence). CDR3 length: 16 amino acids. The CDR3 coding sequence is TGTGCCAGCGGCCGGGACGCTGGCTCTGGGGCCAACGTCCTGACTTTC. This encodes CASGRDAGSGANVLTF.

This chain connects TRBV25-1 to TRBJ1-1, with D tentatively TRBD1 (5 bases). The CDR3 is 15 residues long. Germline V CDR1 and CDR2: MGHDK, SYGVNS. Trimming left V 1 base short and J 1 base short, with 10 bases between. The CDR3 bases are TGTGCCAGCAGTGAATTGTGGGGACGGAACACTGAAGCTTTCTTT. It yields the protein CASSELWGRNTEAFF.

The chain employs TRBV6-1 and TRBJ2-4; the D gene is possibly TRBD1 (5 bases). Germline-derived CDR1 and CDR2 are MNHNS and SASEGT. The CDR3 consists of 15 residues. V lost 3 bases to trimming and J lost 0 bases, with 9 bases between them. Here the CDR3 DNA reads TGTGCCAGCAGTGAGACAGTACTAGCCAAAAACATTCAGTACTTC. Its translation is CASSETVLAKNIQYF.

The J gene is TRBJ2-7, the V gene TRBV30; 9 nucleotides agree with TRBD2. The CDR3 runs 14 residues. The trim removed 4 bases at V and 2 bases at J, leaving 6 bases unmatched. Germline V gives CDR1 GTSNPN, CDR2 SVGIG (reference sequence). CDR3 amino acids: CAWTRAGGTYEQYF. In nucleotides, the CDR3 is TGTGCCTGGACCAGAGCGGGAGGTACCTACGAGCAGTACTTC. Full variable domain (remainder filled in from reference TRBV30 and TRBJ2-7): SQTIHQWPATLVQPVGSPLSLECTVEGTSNPNLYWYRQAAGRGLQLLFYSVGIGQISSEVPQNLSASRPQDRQFILSSKKLLLSDSGFYLCAWTRAGGTYEQYFGPGTRLTVT.

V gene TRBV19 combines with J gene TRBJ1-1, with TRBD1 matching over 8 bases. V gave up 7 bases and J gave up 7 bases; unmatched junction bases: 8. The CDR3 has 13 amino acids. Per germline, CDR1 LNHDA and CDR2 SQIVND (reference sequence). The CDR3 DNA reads TGTGCCAGTAAAACTGACAGGGGAGATGAAGCTTTCTTT. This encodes CASKTDRGDEAFF.

The chain's CDR3 is CASSEGTAGGGNQPQHF. For the CDR3, the DNA is TGTGCCAGCAGTGAGGGGACTGCGGGTGGTGGCAATCAGCCCCAGCATTTT. The chain carries TRBV6-1 and TRBJ1-5, with D maybe TRBD1 (5 bases). The CDR3 spans 17 residues. Germline V gene lookup returns CDR1 MNHNS and CDR2 SASEGT. Trimming removed 3 bases at V and 2 bases at J, with 17 bases between.

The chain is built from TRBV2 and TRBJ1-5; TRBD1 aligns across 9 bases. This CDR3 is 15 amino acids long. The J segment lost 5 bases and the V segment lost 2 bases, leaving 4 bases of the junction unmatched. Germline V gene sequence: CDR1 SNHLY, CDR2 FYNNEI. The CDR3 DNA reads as TGTGCCAGCAGTGAATGGACAGGGGACGATCAGCCCCAGCATTTT. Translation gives CASSEWTGDDQPQHF.

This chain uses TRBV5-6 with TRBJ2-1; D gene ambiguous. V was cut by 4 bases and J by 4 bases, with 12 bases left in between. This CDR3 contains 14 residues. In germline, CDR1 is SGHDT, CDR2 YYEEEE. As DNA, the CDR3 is TGTGCCAGCAGCCCCGTTATCCGTTACAATGAGCAGTTCTTC. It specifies CASSPVIRYNEQFF.

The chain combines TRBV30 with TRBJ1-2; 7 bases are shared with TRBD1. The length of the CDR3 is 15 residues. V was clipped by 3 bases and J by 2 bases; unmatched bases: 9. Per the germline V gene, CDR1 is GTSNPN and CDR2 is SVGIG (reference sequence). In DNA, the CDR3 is TGTGCCTGGAGCCGTCGGGGGGGACAGAACTATGGCTACACCTTC. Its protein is CAWSRRGGQNYGYTF.

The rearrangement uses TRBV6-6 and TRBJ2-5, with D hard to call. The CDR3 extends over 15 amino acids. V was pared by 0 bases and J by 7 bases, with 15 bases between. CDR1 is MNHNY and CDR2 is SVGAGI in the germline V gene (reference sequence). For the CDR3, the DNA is TGTGCCAGCAGTTACTCGGACGGAGACGTGGGGACCCAGTACTTC. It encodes CASSYSDGDVGTQYF.

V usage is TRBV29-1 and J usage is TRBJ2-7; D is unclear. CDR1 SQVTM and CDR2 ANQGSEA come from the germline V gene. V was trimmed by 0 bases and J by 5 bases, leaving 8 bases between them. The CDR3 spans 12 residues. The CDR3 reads CSVEDGLDEQYF. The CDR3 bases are TGCAGCGTTGAAGATGGTTTAGACGAGCAGTACTTC.

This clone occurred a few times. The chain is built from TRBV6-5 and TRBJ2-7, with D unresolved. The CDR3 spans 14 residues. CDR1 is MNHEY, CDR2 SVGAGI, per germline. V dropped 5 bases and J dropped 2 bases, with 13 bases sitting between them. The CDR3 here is CASSPPTPAYEQYF. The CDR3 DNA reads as TGTGCCAGCAGTCCCCCGACACCTGCCTACGAGCAGTACTTC.

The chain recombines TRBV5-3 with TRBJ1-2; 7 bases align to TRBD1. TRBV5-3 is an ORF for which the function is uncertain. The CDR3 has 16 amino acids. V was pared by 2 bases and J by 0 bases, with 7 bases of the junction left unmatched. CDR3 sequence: CARSFRTGTANYGYTF. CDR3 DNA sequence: TGTGCCAGAAGCTTCAGGACAGGCACCGCTAACTATGGCTACACCTTC.

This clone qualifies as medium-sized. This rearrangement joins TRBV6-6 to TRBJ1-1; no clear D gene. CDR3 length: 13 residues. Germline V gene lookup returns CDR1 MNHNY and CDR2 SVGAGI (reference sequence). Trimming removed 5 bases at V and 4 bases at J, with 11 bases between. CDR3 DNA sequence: TGTGCCAGCAGTACAAGGACCGGCACTGAAGCTTTCTTT. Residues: CASSTRTGTEAFF.

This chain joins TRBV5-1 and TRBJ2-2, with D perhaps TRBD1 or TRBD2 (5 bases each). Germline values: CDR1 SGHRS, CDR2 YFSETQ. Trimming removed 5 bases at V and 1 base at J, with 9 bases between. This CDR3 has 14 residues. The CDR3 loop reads CASRGPQNTGELFF. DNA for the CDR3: TGCGCCAGCAGGGGACCCCAGAACACCGGGGAGCTGTTTTTT.

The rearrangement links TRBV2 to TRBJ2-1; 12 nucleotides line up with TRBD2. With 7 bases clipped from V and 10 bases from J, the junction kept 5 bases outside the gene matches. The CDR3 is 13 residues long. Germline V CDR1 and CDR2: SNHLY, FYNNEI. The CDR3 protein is CASTSGRALEQFF. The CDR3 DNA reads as TGTGCCAGCACTAGCGGGAGGGCCTTGGAGCAGTTCTTC.

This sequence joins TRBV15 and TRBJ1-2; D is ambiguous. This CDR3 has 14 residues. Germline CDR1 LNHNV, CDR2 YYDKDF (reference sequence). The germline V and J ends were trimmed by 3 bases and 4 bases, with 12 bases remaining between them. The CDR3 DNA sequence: TGTGCCACCAGCAGGGGTAGAGGATCCTATGGCTACACCTTC. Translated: CATSRGRGSYGYTF.

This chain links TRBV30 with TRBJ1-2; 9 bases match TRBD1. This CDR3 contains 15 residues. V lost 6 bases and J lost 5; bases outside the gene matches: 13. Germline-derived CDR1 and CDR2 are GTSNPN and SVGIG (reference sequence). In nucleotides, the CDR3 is TGTGCCTGCTCGATAGGGGGGACAGGGAATTATGGCTACACCTTC. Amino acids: CACSIGGTGNYGYTF. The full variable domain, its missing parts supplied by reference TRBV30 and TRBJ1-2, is SQTIHQWPATLVQPVGSPLSLECTVEGTSNPNLYWYRQAAGRGLQLLFYSVGIGQISSEVPQNLSASRPQDRQFILSSKKLLLSDSGFYLCACSIGGTGNYGYTFGSGTRLTVV.

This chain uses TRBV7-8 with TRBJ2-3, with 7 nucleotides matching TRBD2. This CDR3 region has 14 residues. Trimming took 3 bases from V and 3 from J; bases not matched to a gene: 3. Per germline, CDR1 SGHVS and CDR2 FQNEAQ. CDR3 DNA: TGTGCCAGCAGCTTTGGCGGGAGAACAGATACGCAGTATTTT. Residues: CASSFGGRTDTQYF.

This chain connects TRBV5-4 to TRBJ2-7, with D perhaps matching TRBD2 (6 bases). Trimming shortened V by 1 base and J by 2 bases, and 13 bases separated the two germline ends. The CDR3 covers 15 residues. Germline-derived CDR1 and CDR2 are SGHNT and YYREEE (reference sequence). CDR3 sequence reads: CASSLKGGAAYEQYF. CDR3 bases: TGTGCCAGCAGCTTGAAGGGCGGGGCCGCCTACGAGCAGTACTTC. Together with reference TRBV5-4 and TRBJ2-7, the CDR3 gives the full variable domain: ETGVTQSPTHLIKTRGQQVTLRCSSQSGHNTVSWYQQALGQGPQFIFQYYREEENGRGNFPPRFSGLQFPNYSSELNVNALELDDSALYLCASSLKGGAAYEQYFGPGTRLTVT.

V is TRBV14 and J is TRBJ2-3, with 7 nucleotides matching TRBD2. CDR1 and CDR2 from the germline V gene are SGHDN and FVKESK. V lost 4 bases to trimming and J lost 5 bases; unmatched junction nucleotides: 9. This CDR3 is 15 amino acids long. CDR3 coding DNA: TGTGCCAGCAGCCCCCGTGCGGGAGTTGTAGATACGCAGTATTTT. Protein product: CASSPRAGVVDTQYF.

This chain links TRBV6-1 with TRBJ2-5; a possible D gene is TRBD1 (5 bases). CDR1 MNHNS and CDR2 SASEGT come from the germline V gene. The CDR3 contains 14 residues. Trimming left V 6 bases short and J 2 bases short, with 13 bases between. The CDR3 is CASRKQERQETQYF. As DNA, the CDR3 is TGTGCCAGCAGGAAACAGGAGAGGCAAGAGACCCAGTACTTC.

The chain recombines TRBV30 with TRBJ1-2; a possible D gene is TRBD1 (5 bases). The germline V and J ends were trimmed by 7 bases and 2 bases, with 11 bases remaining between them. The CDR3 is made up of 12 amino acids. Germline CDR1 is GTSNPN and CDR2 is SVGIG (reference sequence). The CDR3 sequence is CASRAGNYGYTF. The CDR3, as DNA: TGTGCCTCCCGGGCAGGGAACTATGGCTACACCTTC.

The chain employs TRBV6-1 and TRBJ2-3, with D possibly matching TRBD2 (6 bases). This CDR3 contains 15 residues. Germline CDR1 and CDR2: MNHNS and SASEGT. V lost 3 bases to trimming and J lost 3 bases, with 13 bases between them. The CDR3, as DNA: TGTGCCAGCAGTGATCTCGGGAGCCTGACAGATACGCAGTATTTT. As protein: CASSDLGSLTDTQYF.

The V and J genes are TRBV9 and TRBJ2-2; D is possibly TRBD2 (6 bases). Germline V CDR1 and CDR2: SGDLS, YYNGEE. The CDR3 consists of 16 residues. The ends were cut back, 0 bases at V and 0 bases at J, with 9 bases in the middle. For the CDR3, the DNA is TGTGCCAGCAGCGTAGCGGAGGGAGCGAACACCGGGGAGCTGTTTTTT. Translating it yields CASSVAEGANTGELFF.

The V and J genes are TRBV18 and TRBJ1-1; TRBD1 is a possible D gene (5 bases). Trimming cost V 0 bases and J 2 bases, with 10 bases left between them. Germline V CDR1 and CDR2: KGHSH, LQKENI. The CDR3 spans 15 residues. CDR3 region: CASSPPQGSNTEAFF. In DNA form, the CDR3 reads TGTGCCAGCTCACCACCCCAGGGAAGCAACACTGAAGCTTTCTTT.

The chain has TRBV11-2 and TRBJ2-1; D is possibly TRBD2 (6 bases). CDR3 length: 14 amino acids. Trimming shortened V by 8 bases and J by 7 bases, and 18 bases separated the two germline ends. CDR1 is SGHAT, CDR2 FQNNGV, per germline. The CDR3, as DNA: TGTGCCAGCGGGGACCGGGACTCAAGGAATGAGCAGTTCTTC. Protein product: CASGDRDSRNEQFF.